This is a list of T cell receptor beta chains from one sample in a study of vaccination and CD4 T cells after COVID-19. These receptors have no known antigen. TCRdb reprocessed the PCR reads via MiXCR and lists one record per CDR3 protein. This table holds several thousand distinct CDR3 sequences, approximately 70% found once. The source was cultured CD4+ T cells from blood, collected after SARS-CoV-2 vaccination. The receptors originated from a human donor with COVID-19. The CDR3 runs from the conserved cysteine through the conserved F or W. The D gene is left open where the match is weak. Some rows have no size entry. The others give once, few or many, or a class for an expanded clone.

J | length | size | D | V | CDR3 | DNA
TRBJ2-7 | 15 | - | - | TRBV7-6 | CASSLDGVGTYEQYF | TGTGCCAGCAGCCTCGACGGGGTGGGGACCTACGAGCAGTACTTC
TRBJ1-1 | 15 | - | - | TRBV7-3 | CASSLEHGGYTEAFF | TGTGCCAGCAGCCTGGAACACGGGGGTTACACTGAAGCTTTCTTT
TRBJ2-1 | 15 | - | - | TRBV19 | CASSAQPGGGNEQFF | TGTGCCAGTAGTGCCCAGCCCGGGGGAGGCAATGAGCAGTTCTTC
TRBJ2-1 | 19 | - | TRBD2 | TRBV7-7 | CASSLAPGTSGGADNEQFF | TGTGCTAGCAGCTTAGCCCCCGGGACTAGCGGGGGGGCGGACAATGAGCAGTTCTTC
TRBJ2-2 | 17 | few | TRBD2 | TRBV20-1 | CSAPGLAGGPGTGELFF | TGCAGTGCCCCGGGACTAGCGGGGGGGCCGGGCACCGGGGAGCTGTTTTTT
TRBJ1-5 | 20 | - | - | TRBV19 | CASSIDRSEDGGVGNQPQHF | TGTGCCAGTAGTATAGATCGTTCTGAAGATGGTGGAGTAGGTAATCAGCCCCAGCATTTT
TRBJ2-1 | 14 | - | - | TRBV25-1 | CASSEADYRNEQFF | TGTGCCAGCAGTGAAGCGGACTATCGCAATGAGCAGTTCTTC
TRBJ1-3 | 15 | few | - | TRBV10-2 | CASSESPGTLSTIYF | TGCGCCAGCAGTGAGTCTCCAGGGACTTTGAGCACCATATATTTT
TRBJ2-7 | 14 | few | TRBD1 | TRBV28 | CASNVLGQTYEQYF | TGTGCCAGCAATGTTTTGGGACAGACCTACGAGCAGTACTTC
TRBJ2-3 | 15 | - | - | TRBV10-3 | CAISGGTASTDTQYF | TGTGCCATCAGCGGCGGGACGGCGAGCACAGATACGCAGTATTTT
TRBJ2-5 | 13 | - | - | TRBV15 | CATSRGGRETQYF | TGTGCCACCAGCAGGGGGGGCCGAGAGACCCAGTACTTC
TRBJ1-2 | 15 | - | TRBD1 | TRBV7-3 | CASSASPGQVYGYTF | TGTGCCAGCAGCGCGTCCCCGGGACAGGTCTATGGCTACACCTTC
TRBJ1-1 | 13 | - | - | TRBV29-1 | CSVELRLNTEAFF | TGCAGCGTTGAATTACGGTTGAACACTGAAGCTTTCTTT
TRBJ2-5 | 16 | - | TRBD1 | TRBV6-2/TRBV6-3 | CASSYGKGDRGETQYF | TGTGCCAGCAGTTACGGAAAAGGGGACAGGGGCGAGACCCAGTACTTC
TRBJ1-6 | 15 | - | - | TRBV7-2 | CASSLVVGMISPLHF | TGTGCCAGCAGCTTAGTAGTAGGGATGATTTCACCCCTCCACTTT
TRBJ2-7 | 12 | - | - | TRBV12-3/TRBV12-4 | CASSESGYEQYF | TGTGCCAGCAGTGAATCTGGGTACGAGCAGTACTTC
TRBJ2-4 | 13 | - | - | TRBV19 | CASSIEGQDIQYF | TGTGCCAGTAGTATAGAGGGACAAGACATTCAGTACTTC
TRBJ1-1 | 13 | - | - | TRBV4-1 | CASSHPYPGEAFF | TGCGCCAGCAGCCACCCCTACCCCGGTGAAGCTTTCTTT
TRBJ2-7 | 12 | medium-sized | - | TRBV30 | CAWSADRYEQYF | TGTGCCTGGAGTGCTGATCGGTACGAGCAGTACTTC
TRBJ2-5 | 13 | - | - | TRBV7-2 | CASSLALQETQYF | TGTGCCAGCAGCTTAGCCTTGCAAGAGACCCAGTACTTC
TRBJ2-7 | 13 | - | - | TRBV19 | CASLKGGSYEQYF | TGTGCCAGTTTAAAGGGGGGTTCCTACGAGCAGTACTTC
TRBJ1-1 | 14 | - | - | TRBV15 | CATSRERGNTEAFF | TGTGCCACCAGCAGAGAAAGGGGGAACACTGAAGCTTTCTTT
TRBJ1-5 | 15 | - | - | TRBV6-5 | CASSSQGWGNQPQHF | TGTGCCAGCAGTTCACAGGGATGGGGCAATCAGCCCCAGCATTTT
TRBJ2-5 | 14 | - | TRBD1 | TRBV20-1 | CSAGGQGMGETQYF | TGCAGTGCTGGGGGACAGGGGATGGGAGAGACCCAGTACTTC
TRBJ2-2 | 13 | few | - | TRBV20-1 | CSASPYSTGELFF | TGCAGTGCTAGTCCCTATAGCACCGGGGAGCTGTTTTTT
TRBJ1-6 | 13 | - | - | TRBV7-9 | CASSLAGRSPLHF | TGTGCCAGCAGCTTAGCAGGGCGATCACCCCTCCACTTT
TRBJ1-2 | 14 | once | TRBD1 | TRBV20-1 | CSAIGGSDRVSYTF | TGCAGTGCCATAGGGGGGAGCGACAGGGTGAGCTACACCTTC
TRBJ2-7 | 11 | - | TRBD2 | TRBV20-1 | CSGGWEHEQYF | TGCAGCGGGGGGTGGGAGCACGAGCAGTACTTC
TRBJ1-2 | 16 | - | TRBD1 | TRBV24-1 | CATSDRIGTETYGYTF | TGTGCCACCAGTGACCGGATTGGGACAGAAACCTATGGCTACACCTTC
TRBJ1-1 | 14 | - | - | TRBV2 | CASSAGRGGTEAFF | TGTGCCAGCAGTGCCGGTAGGGGGGGCACTGAAGCTTTCTTT
TRBJ2-7 | 14 | few | - | TRBV5-4 | CASSLGPGSYEQYF | TGTGCCAGCAGCTTGGGACCAGGGTCCTACGAGCAGTACTTC
TRBJ1-6 | 15 | few | TRBD1 | TRBV28 | CASSLQTGGDSPLHF | TGTGCCAGCAGTTTACAGACAGGGGGCGATTCACCCCTCCACTTT
TRBJ2-3 | 15 | - | - | TRBV6-1 | CASSAGGHSSDTQYF | TGTGCCAGCAGTGCTGGGGGACACAGCTCAGATACGCAGTATTTT
TRBJ1-6 | 15 | - | TRBD1 | TRBV2 | CASSGTGHYNSPLHF | TGTGCCAGCAGTGGGACAGGGCATTATAATTCACCCCTCCACTTT
TRBJ2-7 | 15 | - | - | TRBV6-1 | CASSSGARGRYEQYF | TGTGCCAGCAGCTCAGGGGCCAGGGGTCGCTACGAGCAGTACTTC
TRBJ1-1 | 14 | - | TRBD1 | TRBV6-1 | CASREQGGITEAFF | TGTGCCAGCAGAGAACAGGGGGGGATCACTGAAGCTTTCTTT
TRBJ1-6 | 14 | few | TRBD1 | TRBV27 | CASRYEGQGSPLHF | TGTGCCAGCCGGTATGAGGGACAGGGATCACCCCTCCACTTT
TRBJ1-6 | 12 | once | - | TRBV19 | CASTRQDSPLHF | TGTGCCAGTACCAGACAAGATTCACCCCTCCACTTT
TRBJ2-7 | 11 | - | - | TRBV19 | CASQDTYEQYF | TGTGCCAGCCAGGACACCTACGAGCAGTACTTC
TRBJ1-1 | 15 | - | - | TRBV15 | CATSSVDQIRTEAFF | TGTGCCACCAGCAGTGTAGACCAGATTAGGACTGAAGCTTTCTTT
TRBJ1-5 | 14 | - | - | TRBV9 | CASSASGDNQPQHF | TGTGCCAGCAGCGCCTCAGGTGACAATCAGCCCCAGCATTTT
TRBJ1-3 | 15 | once | TRBD1 | TRBV7-9 | CASSSWTGTGNTIYF | TGTGCCAGCAGCTCCTGGACAGGGACGGGAAACACCATATATTTT
TRBJ1-2 | 15 | - | - | TRBV6-5 | CASSYSLQGTYGYTF | TGTGCCAGCAGTTACTCGCTCCAGGGTACCTATGGCTACACCTTC
TRBJ1-2 | 14 | - | - | TRBV10-3 | CAIRGSQTAYGYTF | TGTGCCATCAGGGGAAGTCAGACAGCGTATGGCTACACCTTC
TRBJ2-5 | 18 | - | TRBD2 | TRBV7-8 | CASSPLTSGGHKVETQYF | TGTGCCAGCAGTCCCCTGACTAGCGGGGGTCACAAGGTCGAGACCCAGTACTTC
TRBJ1-5 | 13 | - | - | TRBV18 | CASSGIPNQPQHF | TGTGCCAGCTCGGGCATACCGAATCAGCCCCAGCATTTT
TRBJ2-5 | 14 | once | TRBD1 | TRBV11-3 | CASSRGQGVETQYF | TGTGCCAGCAGCCGGGGACAGGGGGTCGAGACCCAGTACTTC
TRBJ2-5 | 12 | - | - | TRBV14 | CASSQTSETQYF | TGTGCCAGCAGCCAGACGTCAGAGACCCAGTACTTC
TRBJ2-3 | 15 | few | TRBD2 | TRBV20-1 | CSAEVTSGSTDTQYF | TGCAGTGCTGAGGTCACTAGCGGGAGCACAGATACGCAGTATTTT
TRBJ2-7 | 15 | large | TRBD2 | TRBV7-2 | CASSLEAGGNYEQYF | TGTGCCAGCAGCTTAGAGGCGGGGGGCAACTACGAGCAGTACTTC
TRBJ2-1 | 15 | - | TRBD2 | TRBV27 | CASSLLGGNYNEQFF | TGTGCCAGCAGTTTATTGGGGGGGAACTACAATGAGCAGTTCTTC
TRBJ1-2 | 15 | few | - | TRBV20-1 | CSAPPYMAGESGYTF | TGCAGTGCTCCCCCATATATGGCGGGGGAATCTGGCTACACCTTC
TRBJ2-5 | 15 | - | TRBD2 | TRBV4-1 | CASSLAGGIQETQYF | TGCGCCAGCAGCCTAGCGGGGGGGATTCAAGAGACCCAGTACTTC
TRBJ1-1 | 15 | - | - | TRBV10-3 | CAISDNTGKHTEAFF | TGTGCCATCAGTGACAATACAGGGAAGCACACTGAAGCTTTCTTT
TRBJ2-7 | 12 | few | - | TRBV2 | CASQGEGYEQYF | TGTGCCAGCCAGGGGGAGGGCTACGAGCAGTACTTC
TRBJ1-1 | 15 | - | - | TRBV7-9 | CASSLAGRIDTEAFF | TGTGCCAGCAGCTTAGCGGGGAGGATCGACACTGAAGCTTTCTTT
TRBJ1-2 | 14 | - | TRBD1 | TRBV30 | CAWSSDRGSGGYTF | TGTGCCTGGAGCTCGGACAGGGGGTCAGGAGGCTACACCTTC
TRBJ2-3 | 14 | once | - | TRBV15 | CATSKGPGTDTQYF | TGTGCCACCAGTAAAGGCCCTGGCACAGATACGCAGTATTTT
TRBJ2-2 | 14 | - | TRBD1 | TRBV20-1 | CSVRQGRDTGELFF | TGCAGCGTGCGACAGGGGCGAGACACCGGGGAGCTGTTTTTT
TRBJ2-2 | 15 | - | - | TRBV11-2 | CASSPDRYPTGELFF | TGTGCCAGCAGCCCGGACAGATACCCCACCGGGGAGCTGTTTTTT